This T cell receptor (beta chain) was captured by sequencing in a study of blood T cells in healthy people across ages. Overall study context: Capture by template switching was about one barcoded beta molecule per two T cells. The study, taken as a whole, reports: Diversity of TCR beta per million T cells declined in a roughly linear way with age. With naive T cell percentage, TCR beta diversity showed a strong correlation.

V lost 0 bases to trimming and J lost 4 bases; unmatched junction nucleotides: 16. This CDR3 region has 21 residues. Germline V gene data show CDR1 as ENHRY and CDR2 as SYGVKD. Alongside a J-beta primer mix, a sample-barcoded 5' primer served in a second PCR lasting about 7 to 11 cycles. In TCRdb, the 5' RACE reads were re-called with MiXCR into one record per CDR3 protein. The sample carries some 640,000 distinct CDR3 sequences, more than 40% recorded once. With respect to this clonotype: Its antigen is not known.

Material for sequencing was blood. This sequence was found in a woman aged 60-75 years in good health. The chain combines TRBV10-3 with TRBJ2-1, with TRBD2 identical over 12 bases. CDR3 in amino acids: CAISESDPRLAGEHRYNEQFF. In nucleotides, the CDR3 is TGTGCCATCAGTGAGTCCGACCCTCGACTAGCGGGAGAGCATCGGTACAATGAGCAGTTCTTC.